These T cell receptor beta chains were read from a single sample in a study of T cell clones after liver transplantation. Data came from immunoSEQ multiplex PCR; TCRdb stores just in-frame clones and leaves some out. The data show 40,000 to 55,000 clones, 55% to 85% seen once. The source material was CD4+ T cells from blood, sampled roughly 56 months after liver transplant. The receptors stem from a human patient who received a liver transplant. Some T cells may be the graft donor's. CDR3s include the opening cysteine and the closing phenylalanine or tryptophan. Fields, in order: J gene, clone size, D gene, V gene, CDR3 DNA, CDR3 protein. The D gene is left open where the match is weak. Clone size appears in some rows only: once, few, many, or a class for an expanded clone.

j_gene: TRBJ2-2
abundance: -
d_gene: -
v_gene: TRBV5-4
CDR3nt: TGTGCCAGCAGCAATTTCGGGAACACCGGGGAGCTGTTTTTT
CDR3aa: CASSNFGNTGELFF

j_gene: TRBJ1-2
abundance: -
d_gene: -
v_gene: TRBV5-1
CDR3nt: TGCGCCAGCAGCCCTAGGGCATTCACCACTAACTATGGCTACACCTTC
CDR3aa: CASSPRAFTTNYGYTF

j_gene: TRBJ1-1
abundance: few
d_gene: TRBD1
v_gene: TRBV7-2
CDR3nt: TGTGCCAGCAGACCAGGGACAGGGATGAGGAACACTGAAGCTTTCTTT
CDR3aa: CASRPGTGMRNTEAFF

j_gene: TRBJ2-7
abundance: -
d_gene: -
v_gene: TRBV19
CDR3nt: TGTGCCAGTAGTCCCATAGGAGGGAGGTACGAGCAGTACTTC
CDR3aa: CASSPIGGRYEQYF

j_gene: TRBJ2-1
abundance: few
d_gene: -
v_gene: TRBV5-6
CDR3nt: TGTGCCAGCAGCAGGGGCTATAGCTCCTACAATGAGCAGTTCTTC
CDR3aa: CASSRGYSSYNEQFF

j_gene: TRBJ1-2
abundance: -
d_gene: -
v_gene: TRBV6-1
CDR3nt: TGTGCCAGCAGTGAAATAGTTTTAAGTGGCTACACCTTC
CDR3aa: CASSEIVLSGYTF

j_gene: TRBJ2-7
abundance: -
d_gene: -
v_gene: TRBV4-2
CDR3nt: TGTGCCAGCAGCCAAGACAGGGGTCCTTCCTACGAGCAGTACTTC
CDR3aa: CASSQDRGPSYEQYF

j_gene: TRBJ2-1
abundance: once
d_gene: TRBD2
v_gene: TRBV9
CDR3nt: TGTGCCAGCAGCGTAAGCGGGGTCCCCTACAATGAGCAGTTCTTC
CDR3aa: CASSVSGVPYNEQFF

j_gene: TRBJ2-5
abundance: -
d_gene: TRBD2
v_gene: TRBV4-2
CDR3nt: TGTGCCAGCAGCCACGGGACTAGCGGGGGGGCCGCTGAGACCCAGTACTTC
CDR3aa: CASSHGTSGGAAETQYF

j_gene: TRBJ1-3
abundance: -
d_gene: -
v_gene: TRBV4-2
CDR3nt: TGTGCCAGCAGCCAAGATCGAGGCATCTCTGGAAACACCATATATTTT
CDR3aa: CASSQDRGISGNTIYF

j_gene: TRBJ2-3
abundance: -
d_gene: -
v_gene: TRBV5-1
CDR3nt: TGCGCCAGCAGCTTGGACAGGGAGACAGATACGCAGTATTTT
CDR3aa: CASSLDRETDTQYF

j_gene: TRBJ2-7
abundance: few
d_gene: -
v_gene: TRBV30
CDR3nt: TGTGCCTGGAGTGGTAAAGGGCGGGGCTCCTACGAGCAGTACTTC
CDR3aa: CAWSGKGRGSYEQYF

j_gene: TRBJ1-3
abundance: -
d_gene: -
v_gene: TRBV7-9
CDR3nt: TGTGCCAGCAGATTAGACAGCTCTGGAAACACCATATATTTT
CDR3aa: CASRLDSSGNTIYF

j_gene: TRBJ2-3
abundance: -
d_gene: -
v_gene: TRBV2
CDR3nt: TGTGCCAGCGCAGGCTGGGGGGAAGTATCTCCGGGCTTCATAGATACGCAGTATTTT
CDR3aa: CASAGWGEVSPGFIDTQYF

j_gene: TRBJ1-6
abundance: few
d_gene: TRBD1
v_gene: TRBV5-1
CDR3nt: TGCGCCAGCAGCTTGGGGACAGGGCGCTTTCCACCCCTCCACTTT
CDR3aa: CASSLGTGRFPPLHF